One and the same sample provided the 13 T cell receptor beta chains below, sequenced in a study of beta chain features in type 1 diabetes. Study results and caveats: The study found moderately but significantly shorter TCRB CDR3s in all four CD4+ subsets of Type 1 diabetes patients.

Their target antigens are unknown. Sequencing targeted expressed TCRB transcripts, as all isolated RNA had been reverse transcribed. Profiled with immunoSEQ multiplex PCR; TCRdb holds only in-frame clones, not every one. The table has 630,000 or so clones, 11% to 15% seen once; the top ten hold 0.035% to 0.045%. The sequenced material came from naive CD4+ T cells from blood. Receptors were obtained from a man between 18 and 29 years old with type 1 diabetes.

The V call is TRBV19, the J call TRBJ2-5; no definite D call. Germline assignment: CDR1 LNHDA and CDR2 SQIVND (reference sequence). The CDR3 is 15 residues long. V lost 0 bases and J 3 bases, leaving 11 bases between the germline ends. The DNA for the CDR3 is TGTGCCAGTAGTATAGATGGTGGCAGGAAAGAGACCCAGTACTTC. This codes for CASSIDGGRKETQYF.

The chain employs TRBV7-2 and TRBJ2-3; D is perhaps TRBD2 (5 bases). The V end was cut by 5 bases, the J end by 4 bases, with 16 bases between. Germline assignment: CDR1 SGHTA and CDR2 FQGNSA. This CDR3 has 15 residues. CDR3 nucleotide sequence: TGTGCCAGCAGCGCCCTGGACTTTGGCCCAGATACGCAGTATTTT. Its protein product is CASSALDFGPDTQYF.

The V and J genes are TRBV9 and TRBJ2-5, with 9 positions matching TRBD2. Trimming removed 3 bases from V and 5 bases from J; junction bases left unmatched: 14. Germline lookup yields CDR1 SGDLS and CDR2 YYNGEE. This CDR3 contains 17 residues. CDR3 amino acids: CASSGWSLAGPAETQYF. The CDR3 DNA is TGTGCCAGCAGCGGGTGGAGCCTAGCGGGACCCGCTGAGACCCAGTACTTC.

This clone has just a few counts. The genes are TRBV7-3 and TRBJ1-1, with D uncertain. Trimming stripped 3 bases from V and 1 base from J, with 6 bases between. Germline V lookup: CDR1 SGHTA, CDR2 FQGTGA. CDR3 length: 13 residues. Written as DNA, the CDR3 is TGTGCCAGCAGCTTCCGGGGGAACACTGAAGCTTTCTTT. Amino acid sequence: CASSFRGNTEAFF.

CDR3 sequence: CASSLMYQETQYF. CDR3 DNA sequence: TGTGCCAGCAGCTTGATGTACCAAGAGACCCAGTACTTC. The chain combines TRBV7-2 with TRBJ2-5; D gene unclear. V gave up 3 bases and J gave up 0 bases, with 5 bases separating them. The CDR3 consists of 13 residues. CDR1 is SGHTA, CDR2 FQGNSA, per germline.

The table lists this clone with a few counts. This CDR3 is also generated by other DNA sequences in the sample. V gene TRBV30 combines with J gene TRBJ1-5; D call uncertain. CDR1 and CDR2 from the germline V gene are GTSNPN and SVGIG (reference sequence). V lost 0 bases, J lost 6 bases, and 3 bases lay in between. The CDR3 runs to 11 residues. In nucleotides, the CDR3 is TGTGCCTGGAGTGTGGGTCAGCCCCAGCATTTT. Protein product: CAWSVGQPQHF. The complete variable domain, with remaining parts taken from reference TRBV30 and TRBJ1-5, reads SQTIHQWPATLVQPVGSPLSLECTVEGTSNPNLYWYRQAAGRGLQLLFYSVGIGQISSEVPQNLSASRPQDRQFILSSKKLLLSDSGFYLCAWSVGQPQHFGDGTRLSIL.

The chain carries TRBV6-5 and TRBJ2-1, with 7 bases that match TRBD2. After removal of 4 bases from V and 5 bases from J, the junction contained 11 bases not matched to a gene. Germline V lookup: CDR1 MNHEY, CDR2 SVGAGI. The CDR3 sequence is 16 residues long. The CDR3 reads CASSSATSGTNNEQFF. CDR3 bases: TGTGCCAGCAGTTCCGCCACCAGCGGGACGAACAATGAGCAGTTCTTC.

With respect to this clone: The junction shows a germline mismatch at one end, possibly a read error. The rearrangement uses TRBV2 and TRBJ2-5; D is perhaps TRBD1 (5 bases). This CDR3 has 13 residues. The germline CDR1 and CDR2 sequences are SNHLY and FYNNEI. CDR3 sequence: CASGEQGGETQYF. CDR3 bases: TGTGCCAGCGGTGAGCAGGGCGGAGAGACCCAGTACTTC.

This rearrangement joins TRBV7-9 to TRBJ1-2; D is perhaps TRBD1 (6 bases). Germline V lookup: CDR1 SEHNR, CDR2 FQNEAQ (reference sequence). Trimming took 5 bases from V and 8 from J, leaving 21 bases between them. The CDR3 sequence is 15 residues long. The CDR3 coding sequence is TGTGCCAGCAGCCCGAAGGGGGGAACGGTTTCGGGCTACACCTTC. Translating gives CASSPKGGTVSGYTF.

Note on this clone: The sample holds other DNA sequences that translate to the same CDR3. The chain carries TRBV4-1 and TRBJ1-1; D gene uncertain. V gave up 1 base and J gave up 0 bases, with 9 bases separating them. Germline V gives CDR1 MGHRA, CDR2 YSYEKL. CDR3 length: 15 residues. CDR3 sequence (DNA): TGCGCCAGCAGCCAAGTTGGCTCACTGAACACTGAAGCTTTCTTT. Its translation: CASSQVGSLNTEAFF.

The chain uses TRBV28 and TRBJ1-4; D gene unclear. Germline V gene sequence: CDR1 MDHEN, CDR2 SYDVKM. The germline V and J ends were trimmed by 8 bases and 0 bases, with 10 bases remaining between them. This CDR3 comprises 14 residues. The CDR3 here is CASVGSATNEKLFF. CDR3 nucleotides: TGTGCCAGCGTTGGGTCTGCAACTAATGAAAAACTGTTTTTT.

In regard to this clone: Other DNA sequences in the sample encode the same CDR3. This chain uses TRBV7-2 with TRBJ2-3; 13 positions agree with TRBD2. Germline CDR1 reads SGHTA; CDR2 reads FQGNSA. The V gene end was trimmed by 5 bases and the J gene end by 3 bases; junction bases not matched to a gene: 2. The CDR3 extends over 15 amino acids. CDR3 bases: TGTGCCAGCAGCGGACTAGCGGGGGTTACAGATACGCAGTATTTT. Translating it yields CASSGLAGVTDTQYF.

V and J are TRBV7-3 and TRBJ2-2; D call uncertain. The ends were cut back, 5 bases at V and 6 bases at J, with 13 bases in the middle. CDR1 and CDR2 (germline): SGHTA, FQGTGA. The CDR3 loop spans 14 amino acids. The CDR3 bases are TGTGCCAGCAGCCCAATAGCCTGGTCCGGGGAGCTGTTTTTT. Amino acid sequence: CASSPIAWSGELFF.